At least ten counts were recorded for the clone carrying this TCR beta chain. Antigen specificity is unknown. This entry comes from a study of identical twins. The study's findings and limits: Less excess twin sharing appeared in beta out-of-frame sequences. Out-of-frame TCR alpha sharing in monozygotic twins exceeded recombination model predictions.

Via MiXCR, TCRdb re-called the 5' RACE reads, giving one row per CDR3 protein. Of some 300,000 distinct CDR3 sequences listed, 9% to 15% are singletons. CDR1 is MNHNS and CDR2 is SASEGT in the germline V gene. This CDR3 comprises 13 residues. V lost 6 bases to trimming and J lost 5 bases; unmatched junction nucleotides: 4. These records were also assigned to another study, of yellow fever vaccine responses in identical twins.

This receptor was taken from a woman between 18 and 29 years old in good health. Sequencing was carried out using CD8+ T cells sorted from blood. The rearrangement links TRBV6-1 to TRBJ2-3, with 8 bases matching TRBD2. For the CDR3, the DNA is TGTGCCAGCAGCGGACTAGCTGGAGATACGCAGTATTTT. Protein sequence: CASSGLAGDTQYF.